The 20 T cell receptor beta chains listed next were all sequenced from one sample in a study of blood T cell repertoires in COVID-19. Profiled with immunoSEQ multiplex PCR; TCRdb holds only in-frame clones, not every one. Here the sample spans more than 95,000 clones, less than 95% being singletons. Sample: peripheral blood. These receptors were collected from a man aged 60-69 years with acute or convalescent COVID-19.

CDR3 sequence reads: CASSGLRGQGNTEAFF. As DNA, the CDR3 is TGTGCCAGCAGCGGCCTACGAGGACAGGGGAACACTGAAGCTTTCTTT. V gene TRBV5-5 combines with J gene TRBJ1-1; 8 nucleotides align to TRBD1. Trimming at V came to 4 bases and at J to 1 base, leaving 9 bases not matched to a gene. CDR3 length: 16 amino acids. From germline, CDR1 is SGHKS and CDR2 YYEKEE (reference sequence).

The chain uses TRBV18 and TRBJ1-2; 8 positions match TRBD1. Germline CDR1 reads KGHSH; CDR2 reads LQKENI. This CDR3 is 13 amino acids long. After removal of 3 bases from V and 8 bases from J, the junction contained 5 bases not matched to a gene. CDR3 sequence (DNA): TGTGCCAGCTCACCCTACAGGGGGAAAGGCTACACCTTC. Its translation: CASSPYRGKGYTF.

This chain uses TRBV27 with TRBJ1-2; 12 bases are shared with TRBD1. Looked up from germline, CDR1 is MNHEY and CDR2 is SMNVEV (reference sequence). Trimming at V came to 5 bases and at J to 4 bases, leaving 5 bases not matched to a gene. The CDR3 spans 15 residues. As DNA, the CDR3 is TGTGCCAGCAGTCCGGGACAGGGGGCTGTCTATGGCTACACCTTC. Protein product: CASSPGQGAVYGYTF.

The V call is TRBV5-1, the J call TRBJ2-1, with 9 nucleotides matching TRBD2. Germline V lookup: CDR1 SGHRS, CDR2 YFSETQ. V shed 5 bases and J 10 bases; nucleotides not matched to a gene: 13. CDR3 size: 15 residues. The CDR3 bases are TGCGCCAGCAGTCTCGGCGGGGGGGCCGGGCAGGAGCAGTTCTTC. It translates to CASSLGGGAGQEQFF.

This chain uses TRBV24-1 with TRBJ1-3; TRBD1 matches 8 bases. The CDR3 spans 17 residues. Trimming took 9 bases from V and 0 from J; bases not matched to a gene: 12. CDR1 and CDR2 (germline): KGHDR, SFDVKD. The CDR3 is CATDAGGFQHSGNTIYF. CDR3 in DNA: TGTGCCACCGATGCAGGGGGCTTTCAACACTCTGGAAACACCATATATTTT.

As concerns this clone: Other DNA sequences within the sample encode an identical CDR3. The chain uses TRBV5-4 and TRBJ1-5; 8 bases align to TRBD1. The germline V gene encodes CDR1 SGHNT and CDR2 YYREEE (reference sequence). The trim removed 3 bases at V and 5 bases at J, leaving 1 base unmatched. This CDR3 is built from 13 residues. The CDR3 DNA reads TGTGCCAGCAGCTCAGGGGGCGATCAGCCCCAGCATTTT. Its translation: CASSSGGDQPQHF.

The chain joins TRBV5-4 to TRBJ1-2; TRBD1 might be the D (6 bases). The CDR3 covers 14 residues. V lost 0 bases, J lost 2 bases, and 8 bases lay in between. Germline assignment: CDR1 SGHNT and CDR2 YYREEE (reference sequence). The CDR3 protein is CASSLGTGNYGYTF. The CDR3 DNA is TGTGCCAGCAGCTTGGGAACAGGGAACTATGGCTACACCTTC.

The chain uses TRBV27 and TRBJ1-2, with D possibly TRBD1 on 6 matching bases. The CDR3 is 14 residues long. Looked up from germline, CDR1 is MNHEY and CDR2 is SMNVEV (reference sequence). V lost 6 bases and J 2 bases, leaving 13 bases between the germline ends. The CDR3 DNA reads TGTGCCAGCAGGAAAGGGGGGGCGAACTATGGCTACACCTTC. It codes for CASRKGGANYGYTF.

The chain carries TRBV11-1 and TRBJ1-2, with a tentative D call TRBD1 (6 bases). Per germline, CDR1 SGHAT and CDR2 FQDESV (reference sequence). CDR3 size: 16 residues. The ends were cut back, 4 bases at V and 0 bases at J, with 15 bases in the middle. CDR3 amino acids: CASSYSGDTSNYGYTF. CDR3 bases: TGTGCCAGCAGCTATAGCGGGGACACATCTAACTATGGCTACACCTTC.

V and J are TRBV6-5 and TRBJ1-1; D unresolved. The germline V and J ends were trimmed by 2 bases and 2 bases, with 9 bases remaining between them. Germline V gene lookup returns CDR1 MNHEY and CDR2 SVGAGI. The CDR3 is 14 amino acids. Here the CDR3 DNA reads TGTGCCAGCAGTTACCCGGGAACCAACACTGAAGCTTTCTTT. Protein product: CASSYPGTNTEAFF.

The chain joins TRBV10-3 to TRBJ2-7; unclear D gene. The CDR3 runs to 13 residues. Germline CDR1 ENHRY, CDR2 SYGVKD. V gave up 10 bases and J gave up 2 bases, with 15 bases separating them. Here the CDR3 reads CATAGSDAYEQYF. CDR3 in DNA: TGTGCCACCGCAGGTTCTGATGCCTACGAGCAGTACTTC.

The chain has TRBV29-1 and TRBJ1-5; TRBD1 might be the D (6 bases). With 4 bases removed from V and 2 bases from J, the gap between germline ends came to 9 bases. This CDR3 spans 13 amino acids. Germline assignment: CDR1 SQVTM and CDR2 ANQGSEA. CDR3 in amino acids: CSVGEGGNQPQHF. CDR3 DNA sequence: TGCAGCGTTGGGGAGGGGGGCAATCAGCCCCAGCATTTT.

The chain combines TRBV19 with TRBJ2-2, with D tentatively TRBD1 (6 bases). The CDR3 runs to 14 residues. Trimming stripped 7 bases from V and 0 bases from J, with 9 bases between. Per the germline V gene, CDR1 is LNHDA and CDR2 is SQIVND (reference sequence). The CDR3 loop is CASTGQSNTGELFF. CDR3 coding DNA: TGTGCCAGTACCGGACAGTCGAACACCGGGGAGCTGTTTTTT.

V gene TRBV7-2 combines with J gene TRBJ1-2; D may be TRBD1 (6 bases). The germline V gene encodes CDR1 SGHTA and CDR2 FQGNSA. V gave up 0 bases and J gave up 8 bases, with 13 bases separating them. The CDR3 has 14 amino acids. CDR3 sequence: CASSLAGAVRGYTF. The CDR3 coding sequence is TGTGCCAGCAGCTTAGCGGGGGCGGTGCGCGGCTACACCTTC.

This rearrangement joins TRBV12-3 or TRBV12-4 to TRBJ1-1; D is perhaps TRBD1 (5 bases). The CDR3 is made up of 12 amino acids. Deletions cut 4 bases from V and 6 bases from J, with 9 bases between. The CDR3 DNA follows: TGTGCCAGCAGTTCCGGGGGGGCTGAAGCTTTCTTT. Protein product: CASSSGGAEAFF.

The rearrangement joins TRBV19 to TRBJ1-1; 7 positions agree with TRBD1. The junction had 10 bases not matched to a gene; V was cut back by 5 bases and J by 1 base. The CDR3 loop spans 16 amino acids. Germline V lookup: CDR1 LNHDA, CDR2 SQIVND (reference sequence). Here the CDR3 reads CASSAPPGQKNTEAFF. The CDR3 coding sequence is TGTGCCAGTAGTGCCCCCCCGGGACAGAAGAACACTGAAGCTTTCTTT.

This clone was seen a few times. This chain links TRBV11-1 with TRBJ2-7; 12 bases align to TRBD2. With V trimmed by 5 bases and J by 3 bases, 2 bases remained unmatched. CDR1 SGHAT and CDR2 FQDESV come from the germline V gene (reference sequence). The CDR3 has 14 amino acids. The CDR3 coding sequence is TGTGCCAGCAGCCTGACTAGCGGGAGCTACGAGCAGTACTTC. The encoded protein is CASSLTSGSYEQYF.

This chain connects TRBV5-8 to TRBJ1-5, with D unresolved. The ends were cut back, 1 base at V and 0 bases at J, with 8 bases in the middle. The CDR3 is made up of 15 amino acids. Germline loops: CDR1 SGHTS, CDR2 YDEGEE. The CDR3 region is CASSLFTASNQPQHF. CDR3 sequence (DNA): TGTGCCAGCAGCTTGTTTACAGCTAGCAATCAGCCCCAGCATTTT.

This rearrangement joins TRBV7-2 to TRBJ2-7, with a tentative D call TRBD1 (6 bases). The V end was cut by 5 bases, the J end by 3 bases, with 14 bases between. From germline, CDR1 is SGHTA and CDR2 FQGNSA. This CDR3 comprises 14 residues. The CDR3 here is CASSHTGTNYEQYF. CDR3 bases: TGTGCCAGCAGCCACACAGGGACGAACTACGAGCAGTACTTC.

The rearrangement links TRBV5-4 to TRBJ1-2; D call uncertain. CDR3 length: 13 amino acids. V was clipped by 4 bases and J by 2 bases, with 9 bases between them. CDR1 is SGHNT and CDR2 is YYREEE in the germline V gene (reference sequence). In DNA, the CDR3 is TGTGCCAGCAGCACTCCCCAAAACTATGGCTACACCTTC. Protein product: CASSTPQNYGYTF.